Shown below are 29 T cell receptor beta chains from a single sample sequenced in a study of Ad26.COV2.S vaccination and SARS-CoV-2 variants (dated by TCRdb to the early 2020s). The treatment or condition label corresponds to: 15 to 20 received Ad26.COV2.S at low or high dose, single or two shots; about 5 received placebo; per-sample allocation not given. For vaccine and placebo recipients, the sequenced repertoires came from samples collected on day 63 after the first injection. Preparation of the library involved the immunoSEQ multiplex PCR assay. Entries here come from immuneACCESS through TCRdb and include only in-frame sequences with V and J called. Some clones fail to appear in such tables; in the studies checked, an unresolved V gene covers under half of the shortfall, and the cause of the remainder is unknown. The table for this sample lists about 680,000 clones; 89% of them were counted only once. The ten largest account for over 1.3% of the sample.

Sequenced material: peripheral blood, taken in a trial of Ad26.COV2.S vaccine versus placebo. These receptors came from a person aged 18-65 years who received the Ad26.COV2.S COVID-19 vaccine or a placebo.

In the case of this clone: Different DNA sequences within this sample yield the same CDR3. V is TRBV18 and J is TRBJ2-1, with D maybe TRBD2 (5 bases). Per germline, CDR1 KGHSH and CDR2 LQKENI. Trimming pared 3 bases from V and 7 bases from J, leaving 7 bases between. The CDR3 covers 12 residues. CDR3 sequence (DNA): TGTGCCAGCTCACCGTCGGGAAATGAGCAGTTCTTC. It specifies CASSPSGNEQFF.

The rearrangement uses TRBV7-2 and TRBJ2-4; D gene uncertain. CDR3 size: 14 residues. The germline V gene encodes CDR1 SGHTA and CDR2 FQGNSA. V was pared by 5 bases and J by 0 bases, with 8 bases between. As DNA, the CDR3 is TGTGCCAGCAGCCCGGACGGAGCCAAAAACATTCAGTACTTC. It encodes CASSPDGAKNIQYF.

This clone was seen a handful of times. The chain carries TRBV19 and TRBJ1-2; TRBD1 might be the D (5 bases). The length of the CDR3 is 13 residues. Germline V gene data show CDR1 as LNHDA and CDR2 as SQIVND (reference sequence). V lost 3 bases to trimming and J lost 2 bases, with 7 bases between them. The CDR3: CASSMAGNYGYTF. The DNA for the CDR3 is TGTGCCAGTAGTATGGCAGGGAACTATGGCTACACCTTC.

The DNA of the CDR3 is TGTGCCAGCAGCCTGGGACAGACTTACAATGAGCAGTTCTTC. Its protein is CASSLGQTYNEQFF. J is TRBJ2-1 and V is TRBV14; 7 bases are a match to TRBD1. The CDR3 contains 14 residues. Germline lookup yields CDR1 SGHDN and CDR2 FVKESK. Trimming cost V 4 bases and J 4 bases; bases outside gene matches: 4.

The rearrangement uses TRBV7-9 and TRBJ1-6, with D uncertain. The CDR3 runs 11 residues. CDR1 is SEHNR, CDR2 FQNEAQ, per germline (reference sequence). Between the trimmed V and J ends, which lost 4 bases and 14 bases, there was a span of 9 bases. The CDR3 DNA reads as TGTGCCAGCAGCTCGACCGGTTCCCTCCACTTT. Protein sequence: CASSSTGSLHF.

The chain employs TRBV6-2 or TRBV6-3 and TRBJ2-2, with D perhaps TRBD1 or TRBD2 (5 bases each). The CDR3 contains 16 residues. V dropped 4 bases and J dropped 3 bases, with 15 bases sitting between them. Germline CDR1 MNHEY, CDR2 SVGEGT. In DNA form, the CDR3 reads TGTGCCAGCAGTTCCGGACTCGGGGCGGACACCGGGGAGCTGTTTTTT. It is translated as CASSSGLGADTGELFF.

The CDR3 coding sequence is TGTGCCAGCACCCTTTGGGGAACTGAAGCTTTCTTT. Its translation is CASTLWGTEAFF. The V gene is TRBV6-5, the J gene TRBJ1-1; D gene ambiguous. The germline CDR1 and CDR2 sequences are MNHEY and SVGAGI. The CDR3 length is 12 residues. With 7 bases removed from V and 5 bases from J, the gap between germline ends came to 11 bases.

This chain connects TRBV3-1 (or the pseudogene TRBV3-2) to TRBJ2-1, with no clear D. V was cut by 5 bases and J by 2 bases, with 7 bases left in between. This CDR3 contains 13 residues. The germline gives CDR1 LGHDT, CDR2 YNNKEL (reference sequence). Here the CDR3 DNA reads TGTGCCAGCAGCTCTGGGACCTACAATGAGCAGTTCTTC. Translation gives CASSSGTYNEQFF.

The V call is TRBV2, the J call TRBJ1-4; D ambiguous. The germline V gene encodes CDR1 SNHLY and CDR2 FYNNEI. V dropped 9 bases and J dropped 0 bases, with 14 bases sitting between them. The CDR3 totals 15 residues. The CDR3: CASQTAGSTNEKLFF. Written as DNA, the CDR3 is TGTGCCAGTCAGACGGCGGGTTCAACTAATGAAAAACTGTTTTTT.

The V call is TRBV30, the J call TRBJ2-5, with D unclear. The length of the CDR3 is 11 residues. Deletions cut 5 bases from V and 4 bases from J, with 8 bases between. The germline gives CDR1 GTSNPN, CDR2 SVGIG (reference sequence). CDR3 in DNA: TGTGCCTGGGGGCTAGGAGAGACCCAGTACTTC. Translation: CAWGLGETQYF.

The CDR3 coding sequence is TGTGCCAGCAGCCAAGTAGGCGGGAGAAACTATGGCTACACCTTC. This sequence encodes CASSQVGGRNYGYTF. V usage is TRBV4-2 and J usage is TRBJ1-2; D is unclear. Trimming removed 1 base at V and 2 bases at J, with 11 bases between. There are 15 residues in the CDR3. Germline CDR1 LGHNA, CDR2 YNFKEQ.

The CDR3 nucleotides are TGTGCCAGCAGCCAAAACTCACAGGGAGAAGGACCGCAGTATTTT. Its translation: CASSQNSQGEGPQYF. J is TRBJ2-3 and V is TRBV4-2, with D perhaps matching TRBD1 (6 bases). CDR1 LGHNA and CDR2 YNFKEQ come from the germline V gene. The CDR3 covers 15 residues. V dropped 2 bases and J dropped 10 bases, with 19 bases sitting between them.

The chain is built from TRBV7-2 and TRBJ2-1; perhaps TRBD2 as D (5 bases). This CDR3 has 14 amino acids. V gave up 4 bases and J gave up 8 bases, with 15 bases separating them. Germline-derived CDR1 and CDR2 are SGHTA and FQGNSA. CDR3 sequence reads: CASSSPSKVHEQFF. The CDR3, as DNA: TGTGCCAGCAGCTCCCCTAGCAAGGTCCATGAGCAGTTCTTC.

This clone was seen a handful of times. This chain links TRBV18 with TRBJ1-1; D is uncertain. Trimming took off 1 base at V and 1 base at J, with 7 bases between the two ends. The CDR3 loop spans 14 amino acids. Germline CDR1 reads KGHSH; CDR2 reads LQKENI. CDR3 nucleotides: TGTGCCAGCTCACCACAGGACGGGAACACTGAAGCTTTCTTT. This encodes CASSPQDGNTEAFF. Variable domain in full (rest from reference TRBV18 and TRBJ1-1): NAGVMQNPRHLVRRRGQEARLRCSPMKGHSHVYWYRQLPEEGLKFMVYLQKENIIDESGMPKERFSAEFPKEGPSILRIQQVVRGDSAAYFCASSPQDGNTEAFFGQGTRLTVV.

The rearrangement links TRBV18 to TRBJ2-2; 10 bases match TRBD1. The CDR3 contains 16 residues. The V and J ends lost 3 bases and 4 bases, in that order; junction bases with no gene match: 5. The germline CDR1 and CDR2 sequences are KGHSH and LQKENI. CDR3 in amino acids: CASSPGTGESTGELFF. The CDR3 DNA reads as TGTGCCAGCTCACCGGGGACAGGGGAGTCCACCGGGGAGCTGTTTTTT.

The chain links TRBV14 to TRBJ1-3; D remains ambiguous. Trimming stripped 0 bases from V and 7 bases from J, with 25 bases between. Germline lookup yields CDR1 SGHDN and CDR2 FVKESK. The CDR3 is made up of 19 amino acids. The CDR3 protein is CASSQDTRSQRSSRNTIYF. CDR3 DNA: TGTGCCAGCAGCCAAGATACCCGATCACAAAGGTCCAGTAGGAACACCATATATTTT.

This clone showed up just once. This chain joins TRBV7-2 and TRBJ1-5; D remains unclear. CDR3 length: 16 amino acids. V lost 1 base and J lost 0, with 10 bases in between. CDR1 is SGHTA, CDR2 FQGNSA, per germline. CDR3 in DNA: TGTGCCAGCAGCTTAGTGGGCGGATATAGCAATCAGCCCCAGCATTTT. Translated, it gives CASSLVGGYSNQPQHF. The variable domain in full, completed from reference TRBV7-2 and TRBJ1-5, reads GAGVSQSPSNKVTEKGKDVELRCDPISGHTALYWYRQSLGQGLEFLIYFQGNSAPDKSGLPSDRFSAERTGGSVSTLTIQRTQQEDSAVYLCASSLVGGYSNQPQHFGDGTRLSIL.

This rearrangement joins TRBV18 to TRBJ1-1, with TRBD1 as a possible D gene (5 bases). The CDR3 is 14 residues long. The germline V gene has CDR1 KGHSH and CDR2 LQKENI. V dropped 4 bases and J dropped 5 bases, with 14 bases sitting between them. The CDR3 DNA reads TGTGCCAGCTCACAAACACAGGAGTGGACTGAAGCTTTCTTT. This encodes CASSQTQEWTEAFF.

The gene calls are TRBV15 and TRBJ1-1; no reliable D call. Germline V gives CDR1 LNHNV, CDR2 YYDKDF (reference sequence). The CDR3 extends over 14 amino acids. V was trimmed by 3 bases and J by 0 bases, leaving 8 bases between them. The CDR3 protein is CATSSLRMNTEAFF. The DNA of the CDR3 is TGTGCCACCAGCAGTCTGCGGATGAACACTGAAGCTTTCTTT.

This clone was seen once. The gene calls are TRBV10-3 and TRBJ1-2; TRBD1 is a possible D gene (6 bases). The V gene's germline CDR1 is ENHRY and CDR2 SYGVKD. V was clipped by 5 bases and J by 1 base, with 14 bases between them. This CDR3 is 15 amino acids long. The CDR3 reads CAISRGDIINYGYTF. The CDR3 coding sequence is TGTGCCATCAGTAGGGGGGACATCATTAACTATGGCTACACCTTC.

The chain is built from TRBV7-7 and TRBJ2-2, with no clear D. Trimming stripped 0 bases from V and 4 bases from J, with 6 bases between. The CDR3 consists of 14 residues. The V gene's germline CDR1 is SSHAT and CDR2 FNYEAQ (reference sequence). CDR3 sequence reads: CASSLAWLTGELFF. CDR3 sequence (DNA): TGTGCCAGCAGCTTAGCATGGCTCACCGGGGAGCTGTTTTTT.

This clone has only one observation. The chain carries TRBV20-1 and TRBJ2-7, with D unresolved. The germline V gene encodes CDR1 DFQATT and CDR2 SNEGSKA (reference sequence). CDR3 length equals 11 residues. V was cut by 0 bases and J by 4 bases, with 4 bases left in between. CDR3 DNA sequence: TGCAGTGCTAGAGATCAGTACGAGCAGTACTTC. It encodes CSARDQYEQYF.

This clone occurred once. The gene calls are TRBV7-9 and TRBJ2-2; either TRBD1 or TRBD2 may supply D (5 bases each). Deletions cut 5 bases from V and 4 bases from J, with 17 bases between. The CDR3 has 16 amino acids. Germline assignment: CDR1 SEHNR and CDR2 FQNEAQ (reference sequence). CDR3 amino acids: CASSPGADGGTGELFF. CDR3 nucleotides: TGTGCCAGCAGCCCCGGGGCCGACGGCGGCACCGGGGAGCTGTTTTTT.

The chain couples TRBV7-9 to TRBJ2-1, with D possibly TRBD1 on 5 matching bases. This CDR3 spans 14 amino acids. The V and J ends lost 4 bases and 12 bases respectively, with 19 bases between them. CDR1 is SEHNR and CDR2 is FQNEAQ in the germline V gene (reference sequence). CDR3 sequence reads: CASSYYPRQYVQFF. CDR3 nucleotides: TGTGCCAGCAGCTACTATCCTCGACAGTACGTGCAGTTCTTC.

This sequence joins TRBV4-2 and TRBJ1-6; TRBD1 agrees at 9 bases. CDR1 is LGHNA and CDR2 is YNFKEQ in the germline V gene. Trimming removed 3 bases from V and 10 bases from J; junction bases left unmatched: 13. CDR3 size: 17 residues. CDR3 DNA sequence: TGTGCCAGCAGCCAGAACCCGGGACAGGGTTTTTCGTCACCCCTCCACTTT. Translation gives CASSQNPGQGFSSPLHF.

V usage is TRBV6-5 and J usage is TRBJ2-5, with 10 nucleotides matching TRBD2. This CDR3 is 16 amino acids long. V lost 0 bases and J lost 4; bases outside the gene matches: 5. Germline values: CDR1 MNHEY, CDR2 SVGAGI. CDR3 nucleotide sequence: TGTGCCAGCAGTTACTCGGCTAGCGGGAGTTCAGAGACCCAGTACTTC. This codes for CASSYSASGSSETQYF.

V is TRBV6-1 and J is TRBJ1-5; TRBD1 matches at 7 bases. Per the germline V gene, CDR1 is MNHNS and CDR2 is SASEGT. CDR3 size: 16 residues. Losses at the gene ends were 1 base for V and 2 bases for J; bases not matched to a gene: 5. The chain's CDR3 is CASSEGGGAGNQPQHF. DNA for the CDR3: TGTGCCAGCAGTGAAGGAGGGGGCGCCGGCAATCAGCCCCAGCATTTT.

The chain is built from TRBV25-1 and TRBJ2-3; 10 bases are shared with TRBD2. Germline loops: CDR1 MGHDK, CDR2 SYGVNS. The CDR3 runs 14 residues. The ends lost 7 bases at V and 4 bases at J; junction bases unmatched: 5. The CDR3 nucleotides read TGTGCCAGCAACCCTAGCGGGAGTGCAGATACGCAGTATTTT. Residues: CASNPSGSADTQYF.

This rearrangement joins TRBV3-1 (or the pseudogene TRBV3-2) to TRBJ1-1; D gene unclear. The V gene lost 0 bases and the J gene lost 3 bases, with 11 bases spanning the gap. The germline V gene has CDR1 LGHDT and CDR2 YNNKEL (reference sequence). The CDR3 extends over 15 amino acids. The CDR3: CASSQDPGKDTEAFF. CDR3 bases: TGTGCCAGCAGCCAAGATCCCGGGAAGGACACTGAAGCTTTCTTT.